A single sample is the source of the 8 T cell receptor beta chains below, sequenced in a study of regulatory T cells in long-lasting Graves disease. Arm-PCR of CDR3 regions and iRepertoire HTBI primers were used to build TCR beta libraries. Each CDR3 protein is one row after TCRdb ran MiXCR on the multiplex PCR reads. This table has 600,000 to 800,000 distinct CDR3 sequences, 30% appearing once. Time point noted: persistent/refractory GD, antithyroid drugs over 5 years with positive TRAb. Preparation of the TCR library used RNA extracted from PBMCs. This specimen consisted of peripheral blood mononuclear cells (PBMCs), obtained when the disease was refractory, from a patient treated with antithyroid drugs. These receptors were taken from a female donor with Graves disease.

This clonotype was counted a few times. The genes are TRBV14 and TRBJ2-7, with 12 bases lining up with TRBD1. With 3 bases clipped from V and 6 bases from J, the junction kept 3 bases outside the gene matches. Germline V gene data show CDR1 as SGHDN and CDR2 as FVKESK. CDR3 length: 14 amino acids. This chain's CDR3 is CASSQGQGAGEQYF. CDR3 sequence (DNA): TGTGCCAGCAGCCAGGGACAGGGGGCAGGCGAGCAGTACTTC.

This clonotype was detected a few times. The V gene is TRBV20-1, the J gene TRBJ1-5; 12 nucleotides line up with TRBD1. The CDR3 consists of 16 residues. CDR1 is DFQATT, CDR2 SNEGSKA, per germline (reference sequence). Trimming took 6 bases from V and 9 from J; bases not matched to a gene: 15. The chain's CDR3 is CSAQPGTGGSLVPQHF. The DNA for the CDR3 is TGCAGTGCGCAGCCGGGGACAGGGGGCTCGCTTGTGCCCCAGCATTTT.

V is TRBV19 and J is TRBJ2-1, with D maybe TRBD2 (7 bases). The V end lost 1 base, the J end lost 7 bases, and 11 bases lay between the germline ends. The CDR3 consists of 14 residues. Per the germline V gene, CDR1 is LNHDA and CDR2 is SQIVND (reference sequence). This CDR3 reads CASSIGGGLNEQFF. The CDR3, as DNA: TGTGCCAGTAGTATAGGAGGGGGACTAAATGAGCAGTTCTTC.

This clonotype was seen ten or more times. V is TRBV12-3 or TRBV12-4 and J is TRBJ1-1, with D unresolved. V was cut by 5 bases and J by 11 bases, with 24 bases left in between. The CDR3 has 15 amino acids. As DNA, the CDR3 is TGTGCCAGCAGTAACCGGGCCGATCAAGGTGATAAGGCTTTCTTT. It specifies CASSNRADQGDKAFF.

The chain recombines TRBV30 with TRBJ1-1, with TRBD1 identical over 12 bases. Per germline, CDR1 GTSNPN and CDR2 SVGIG (reference sequence). CDR3 length: 16 amino acids. V gave up 4 bases and J gave up 3 bases; unmatched junction bases: 9. Here the CDR3 reads CAWTPGDRGLYTEAFF. The CDR3 DNA is TGTGCCTGGACCCCCGGGGACAGGGGGCTGTACACTGAAGCTTTCTTT. Drawing the rest from reference TRBV30 and TRBJ1-1, the complete variable domain is SQTIHQWPATLVQPVGSPLSLECTVEGTSNPNLYWYRQAAGRGLQLLFYSVGIGQISSEVPQNLSASRPQDRQFILSSKKLLLSDSGFYLCAWTPGDRGLYTEAFFGQGTRLTVV.

This clonotype was seen only once. The chain recombines TRBV30 with TRBJ1-2; D is possibly TRBD1 (5 bases). The V end was cut by 4 bases, the J end by 4 bases, with 13 bases between. The CDR3 is 13 amino acids. Germline loops: CDR1 GTSNPN, CDR2 SVGIG (reference sequence). CDR3 region: CAWTAGTVYGYTF. In DNA, the CDR3 is TGTGCCTGGACCGCCGGGACGGTCTATGGCTACACCTTC.

The chain recombines TRBV6-2 or TRBV6-3 with TRBJ1-5; the D is unclear. The V gene lost 6 bases and the J gene lost 7 bases, with 10 bases spanning the gap. The CDR3 is 12 residues long. In germline, CDR1 is MNHEY, CDR2 SVGEGT. The CDR3 region is CASSPQKQPQHF. CDR3 nucleotide sequence: TGTGCCAGCAGCCCCCAAAAGCAGCCCCAGCATTTT.

This clonotype was found a few times. The chain links TRBV6-1 to TRBJ1-4, with D possibly TRBD1 on 6 matching bases. Germline CDR1 and CDR2: MNHNS and SASEGT. The CDR3 spans 13 residues. V dropped 6 bases and J dropped 11 bases, with 16 bases sitting between them. CDR3 in amino acids: CASSTAGEGKLFF. As DNA, the CDR3 is TGTGCCAGCAGCACGGCAGGGGAAGGGAAACTGTTTTTT.